Included here is one TCR beta chain sequence, with context. Its specificity is not known. The data originate from a study of glioma-infiltrating T cells after dendritic cell vaccination. Findings and limits, study-wide: Higher TCR clonality did not directly relate to longer survival.

Generated by immunoSEQ multiplex PCR, the TCRdb table keeps only in-frame clones and is missing some. The top ten clones hold around 2.2% of a sample with 75,000 to 95,000 clones, approximately 78% of them seen once. Stated time point: after dendritic cell vaccination, including at tumor progression/relapse. All glioblastoma patients lacked an isocitrate dehydrogenase mutation. Blood PBMC samples: pre-vaccination, two weeks post third vaccination, and at tumor progression. V lost 4 bases and J lost 2; bases outside the gene matches: 1. The CDR3 runs to 13 residues. The germline V gene encodes CDR1 LNHDA and CDR2 SQIVND (reference sequence).

The TCR was taken from a human donor with glioblastoma. The chain carries TRBV19 and TRBJ1-2, with 7 bases fitting TRBD1. Here the sequenced sample was blood, taken after dendritic cell vaccination. In DNA form, the CDR3 reads TGTGCCAGTAGTAAGGGACAGAACTATGGCTACACCTTC. Protein product: CASSKGQNYGYTF.